This T cell receptor (beta chain) was profiled in a study of blood T cells in healthy people across ages (dated by TCRdb to the mid-2010s). Concerning the study at large: In model experiments, template switching captured about one uniquely barcoded TCR beta cDNA molecule for every two T cells. The study measured age-related changes in TCR beta repertoire diversity using deep sequencing normalized with unique cDNA molecular identifiers. Donors were grouped into four age groups: young (average approximately 16 years), middle-aged (39), aged (about 59) and long-lived (about 89). To avoid experimental bias, donors of different ages were randomly spread across the sequencing lanes. The study analyzed two additional independent replicas of 1 million unique cDNA reads from the same blood draw for two donors, one aged 18 to 30 and one aged 80 or older.

On the study overall, not on this receptor specifically: A strong correlation was found between observed TCR beta diversity and the percentage of naive T cells measured by flow cytometry. As age increased, observed TCR beta diversity per million T cells dropped in a roughly linear way, and a significant reduction was already evident by age 40. Bulk unsorted PBMC profiling prevented conclusive comparison of naive and antigen-experienced compartments. Compared with the aged group, the long-lived group had more naive CD4+ T cells, fewer expanded clones and increased TCR diversity, a pattern suggesting age selection. Estimates of total diversity based on one million sequenced T cells were considered lower bounds and underestimates. Because the CMV infection status of the donors was unknown, age-related changes in expanded clonotypes may potentially have been confounded.

The library was produced with 5' RACE. A second PCR of roughly 7 to 12 cycles was run with a J-beta primer mix and a sample-barcoded 5' primer. A unique molecular identifier was introduced onto each TCR beta cDNA molecule by a template-switch 5' adaptor carrying 12 random nucleotides. Each sample yielded at least 2.5 million CDR3-containing paired-end reads. First-strand cDNA was synthesized from all RNA with the Mint cDNA synthesis kit, primed by a TRBC-specific oligonucleotide. Following uracil-DNA glycosylase treatment, a first 18-cycle PCR with universal primers M1SS and BC2_uni_R was performed on all cDNA. For the original study's pipeline: Each sample was normalized by randomly selecting 1 million high-quality reads, each carrying a distinct molecular identifier. Reads with shared molecular identifiers were discarded instead of being binned into consensus sequences. MiTCR, run with a Q25 quality threshold and the strictest error-elimination algorithm, handled CDR3 identification, clonotype clustering and error correction. A nonparametric unseen species model using Euler transformation provided a lower-bound estimate of total TCR beta diversity. Through fastp at Q25 and MiXCR, TCRdb rebuilt clones from the public reads, retaining in-frame beta chains. Identical CDR3 proteins give one entry, which carries the most common genes and DNA. The V and J calls and clone size come from TCRdb's table, not from the authors' own analysis. The sample profile shows 1.8 million or so distinct CDR3 sequences; about two fifths of them were found once. The leading ten clones occupy 23% of the sample.

Donors were 40 or so systemically healthy Caucasian individuals from Russia aged roughly 6 to 100 years. Approximately 9.3 milliliters of peripheral blood were drawn from each donor into EDTA-treated Vacutainer tubes. PBMCs were isolated by Ficoll-Paque density-gradient centrifugation, with at least 6 million obtained per sample. Total RNA was extracted from PBMCs with Trizol reagent, with at least 6 micrograms obtained per sample. Naive CD45RAhigh/CD27high T cell percentages were measured by flow cytometry on a PBMC aliquot from every donor. According to the germline V gene, CDR1 reads MNHNS and CDR2 reads SASEGT. The junction shows trimming of 6 bases on V and 10 bases on J, and the gene matches do not reach 15 bases of it. The CDR3 measures 15 amino acids from cysteine to phenylalanine. Of the read, only the CDR3 DNA is kept; its 45 bases are in frame from base 1. A remark on this clonotype: It lacks a known antigen. Base qualities are not provided; no much larger clone lies one nucleotide away.

Specimen: blood. This chain is built from TRBV6-1 and TRBJ2-5; 9 bases in between match TRBD1. This TCR came from a human donor in good health. Here is the DNA: TGTGCCAGCAGGAGGGACAGGGACCAATGGAGGAACCAGTACTTC. This encodes CASRRDRDQWRNQYF.